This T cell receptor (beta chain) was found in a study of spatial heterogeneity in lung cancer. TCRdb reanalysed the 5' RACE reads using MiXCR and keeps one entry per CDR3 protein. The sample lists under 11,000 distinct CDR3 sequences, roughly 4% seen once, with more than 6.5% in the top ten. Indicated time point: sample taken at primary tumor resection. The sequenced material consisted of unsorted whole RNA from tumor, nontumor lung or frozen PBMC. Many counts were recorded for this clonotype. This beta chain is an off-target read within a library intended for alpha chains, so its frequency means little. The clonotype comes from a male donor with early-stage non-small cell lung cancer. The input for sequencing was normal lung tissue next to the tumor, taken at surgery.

The DNA for the CDR3 is TGTGCCAGCAGCCAAGATAGGCGAGGTAGCGGTTACACCGGGGAGCTGTTTTTT. This sequence encodes CASSQDRRGSGYTGELFF. The V and J genes are TRBV4-2 and TRBJ2-2; tentatively, D is TRBD2 (6 bases). In germline, CDR1 is LGHNA, CDR2 YNFKEQ. Trimming removed 0 bases at V and 3 bases at J, with 17 bases between. The CDR3 is made up of 18 amino acids.